This TCR beta chain was captured by sequencing in a study of blood T cell repertoires in COVID-19. Study-level information: The study drew acute and convalescent COVID-19 samples from the United States, Italy and Spain. In each case, the material was cDNA or gDNA derived from T cells, B-cell-depleted T cells, or PBMCs.

The germline CDR1 and CDR2 sequences are SNHLY and FYNNEI. This CDR3 spans 15 amino acids. The V end lost 3 bases, the J end lost 4 bases, and 12 bases lay between the germline ends. Per the study methods: Estimated nucleated cell counts came from reference gene primer amplification. Method: immunoSEQ multiplex PCR; TCRdb's copy keeps in-frame clones and lacks some. V and J calls and clone size are given by that table; D and trimming were obtained from the DNA. The table lists 300,000 to 400,000 clones, around 91% of them singletons. The chain has TRBV2 and TRBJ2-2; D may be TRBD1 (5 bases). Sequencing was performed on peripheral blood. This TCR derives from a woman in her late teens or twenties who had recovered from COVID-19. This CDR3 is CASSDRARATGELFF. DNA of the CDR3: TGTGCCAGCAGTGACCGCGCCAGGGCCACCGGGGAGCTGTTTTTT.